Each of the 12 T cell receptor beta chains below was sequenced from the same sample in a study of T cell responses to AZD1222 COVID-19 vaccine. Using immunoSEQ multiplex PCR, the repertoire was profiled, and TCRdb retains in-frame clones only, with some absent. Among fewer than 130,000 clones listed, 94% were seen once. The source was peripheral blood, collected 28 days after the second AZD1222 dose. Receptor source: an adult who received the AZD1222 COVID-19 vaccine.

The chain uses TRBV7-8 and TRBJ1-1; 7 bases map to TRBD1. Germline CDR1 and CDR2: SGHVS and FQNEAQ. The CDR3 is 17 amino acids. With V trimmed by 2 bases and J by 0 bases, 9 bases remained unmatched. This chain's CDR3 is CASSLIVSGTVNTEAFF. The CDR3 coding sequence is TGTGCCAGCAGCTTAATCGTTTCCGGGACAGTGAACACTGAAGCTTTCTTT.

The V and J genes are TRBV5-1 and TRBJ1-5; D is possibly TRBD1 (6 bases). Trimming pared 2 bases from V and 7 bases from J, leaving 10 bases between. From germline, CDR1 is SGHRS and CDR2 YFSETQ. The CDR3 covers 13 residues. This CDR3 reads CASSFEGGQPQHF. CDR3 nucleotides: TGCGCCAGCAGCTTTGAGGGGGGACAGCCCCAGCATTTT.

This clone is a singleton in its sample. CDR3 residues: CASITAGTGGYGYTF. For the CDR3, the DNA is TGTGCCAGCATCACCGCCGGGACGGGGGGTTATGGCTACACCTTC. V and J are TRBV6-5 and TRBJ1-2; D may be TRBD1 (5 bases). Trimming cost V 7 bases and J 5 bases, with 20 bases left between them. This CDR3 comprises 15 residues. Germline lookup yields CDR1 MNHEY and CDR2 SVGAGI.

The rearrangement uses TRBV9 and TRBJ1-1; no reliable D call. Germline V gene data show CDR1 as SGDLS and CDR2 as YYNGEE. This CDR3 spans 15 amino acids. With 4 bases removed from V and 1 base from J, the gap between germline ends came to 14 bases. CDR3 sequence (DNA): TGTGCCAGCAGCTACACCACTACGGCGAACACTGAAGCTTTCTTT. This sequence encodes CASSYTTTANTEAFF. Looking up the rest from reference TRBV9 and TRBJ1-1 gives the full variable domain: DSGVTQTPKHLITATGQRVTLRCSPRSGDLSVYWYQQSLDQGLQFLIQYYNGEERAKGNILERFSAQQFPDLHSELNLSSLELGDSALYFCASSYTTTANTEAFFGQGTRLTVV.

This clone was found a few times. The chain recombines TRBV9 with TRBJ1-1; D unclear. Germline CDR1 and CDR2: SGDLS and YYNGEE. The V end was cut by 1 base, the J end by 8 bases, with 9 bases between. There are 12 residues in the CDR3. As DNA, the CDR3 is TGTGCCAGCAGCGTACGGTGGGGAGAAGCTTTCTTT. Translation: CASSVRWGEAFF.

The chain is built from TRBV7-2 and TRBJ2-3; maybe TRBD2 (7 bases). The CDR3 covers 15 residues. Germline V CDR1 and CDR2: SGHTA, FQGNSA. Between the trimmed V and J ends, which lost 0 bases and 4 bases, there was a span of 11 bases. In nucleotides, the CDR3 is TGTGCCAGCAGCTTAGCGAGGGGGGGGGCAGATACGCAGTATTTT. This sequence encodes CASSLARGGADTQYF.

The chain joins TRBV11-2 to TRBJ1-3, with D unclear. Germline lookup yields CDR1 SGHAT and CDR2 FQNNGV. V was shortened by 3 bases and J by 0 bases, with 6 bases between the two germline ends. This CDR3 is 14 amino acids long. CDR3 in DNA: TGTGCCAGCAGCTTGGGTCGCTCTGGAAACACCATATATTTT. This gives the protein CASSLGRSGNTIYF.

Notes on this clone: Other DNA sequences from this sample encode an identical CDR3 as well. J is TRBJ2-7 and V is TRBV4-1; D is unresolved. Per the germline V gene, CDR1 is MGHRA and CDR2 is YSYEKL. V was trimmed by 1 base and J by 5 bases, leaving 3 bases between them. This CDR3 region has 11 residues. In DNA, the CDR3 is TGCGCCAGCAGCCAAGGTGACGAGCAGTACTTC. This codes for CASSQGDEQYF.

This clone showed up just once. The chain employs TRBV7-9 and TRBJ1-3; no definite D call. CDR3 length: 13 residues. The V end was cut by 11 bases, the J end by 0 bases, with 11 bases between. Germline V gives CDR1 SEHNR, CDR2 FQNEAQ (reference sequence). The CDR3, as DNA: TGTGCCTTGCGGGGAAACTCTGGAAACACCATATATTTT. Translation gives CALRGNSGNTIYF.

The rearrangement links TRBV11-2 to TRBJ2-1; D ambiguous. The V gene lost 1 base and the J gene lost 3 bases, with 7 bases spanning the gap. CDR1 and CDR2 (germline): SGHAT, FQNNGV. There are 14 residues in the CDR3. The CDR3 coding sequence is TGTGCCAGCAGCTTAGCGGCGGACTACAATGAGCAGTTCTTC. Translation: CASSLAADYNEQFF.

The J gene is TRBJ1-1, the V gene TRBV6-5; D not certain. This CDR3 is 14 amino acids long. With 2 bases removed from V and 0 bases from J, the gap between germline ends came to 7 bases. CDR1 is MNHEY, CDR2 SVGAGI, per germline. The CDR3 DNA is TGTGCCAGCAGTTACGACCCTATGAACACTGAAGCTTTCTTT. Residues: CASSYDPMNTEAFF.

The J gene is TRBJ1-4, the V gene TRBV2; no reliable D call. The CDR3 is 14 amino acids. V lost 3 bases, J lost 0 bases, and 5 bases lay in between. Looked up from germline, CDR1 is SNHLY and CDR2 is FYNNEI. The CDR3 protein is CASSDSTTNEKLFF. The CDR3 region has the DNA TGTGCCAGCAGTGACAGTACAACTAATGAAAAACTGTTTTTT.